Listed below are T cell receptor beta chains from one sample, sequenced in a study of cytomegalovirus exposure and HLA in healthy donors. Measured with immunoSEQ multiplex PCR; TCRdb has only the in-frame clones, and not every one. This sample has about 160,000 clones, with about three quarters found just once. The source material was PBMCs. The receptors stem from a woman aged 45-65 years in good health and CMV-seropositive. The CDR3 runs from the conserved cysteine through the conserved F or W. Fields, in order: clone size, V gene, J gene, D gene, CDR3 DNA, CDR3 protein. A D gene is named only where the DNA matches it firmly. The size of a clone is reported for some rows only, either as once, few or many, or as a class for expanded clones.

clone_size: .; v_call: TRBV7-8; j_call: TRBJ2-2; d_call: .; cdr3_nt: TGTGCCAGCAGCTTCCGGGAAAACACCGGGGAGCTGTTTTTT; cdr3_aa: CASSFRENTGELFF
clone_size: .; v_call: TRBV19; j_call: TRBJ2-1; d_call: .; cdr3_nt: TGTGCCAGTAGTACACAGGGCTCGGGTGAGCAGTTCTTC; cdr3_aa: CASSTQGSGEQFF
clone_size: .; v_call: TRBV5-8; j_call: TRBJ2-7; d_call: .; cdr3_nt: TGTGCCAGCAGCTATATACGGGGGAGTTGGGAGCAGTACTTC; cdr3_aa: CASSYIRGSWEQYF
clone_size: .; v_call: TRBV30; j_call: TRBJ1-2; d_call: .; cdr3_nt: TGTGCCTGGAGTGTCGGGAAGGGTGGCTACACCTTC; cdr3_aa: CAWSVGKGGYTF
clone_size: .; v_call: TRBV7-8; j_call: TRBJ1-1; d_call: TRBD1; cdr3_nt: TGTGCCAGCAGCTTAAGGACAGGGAGGAACACTGAAGCTTTCTTT; cdr3_aa: CASSLRTGRNTEAFF
clone_size: .; v_call: TRBV9; j_call: TRBJ2-3; d_call: TRBD2; cdr3_nt: TGTGCCAGCAGCGTGGCTAGCGGACACACAGATACGCAGTATTTT; cdr3_aa: CASSVASGHTDTQYF
clone_size: .; v_call: TRBV5-1; j_call: TRBJ1-4; d_call: .; cdr3_nt: TGCGCCAGCAGCGCGGAAGCTAATGAAAAACTGTTTTTT; cdr3_aa: CASSAEANEKLFF
clone_size: .; v_call: TRBV9; j_call: TRBJ2-2; d_call: .; cdr3_nt: TGTGCCAGCAGCGTCCTGAGGAGGTACACGAACACCGGGGAGCTGTTTTTT; cdr3_aa: CASSVLRRYTNTGELFF
clone_size: .; v_call: TRBV6-6; j_call: TRBJ2-7; d_call: TRBD1; cdr3_nt: TGTGCCAGCAGCCGACAGGGCCACGAGCAGTACTTC; cdr3_aa: CASSRQGHEQYF
clone_size: .; v_call: TRBV11-3; j_call: TRBJ2-7; d_call: TRBD2; cdr3_nt: TGTGCCAGCAGAGGACTAGCGAGGGAGCAGTACTTC; cdr3_aa: CASRGLAREQYF
clone_size: .; v_call: TRBV28; j_call: TRBJ2-1; d_call: TRBD2; cdr3_nt: TGTGCCAGCAGTTTACTGGGTGGGAGGGCCCCATTCTTC; cdr3_aa: CASSLLGGRAPFF
clone_size: .; v_call: TRBV7-2; j_call: TRBJ2-5; d_call: TRBD2; cdr3_nt: TGTGCCAGCAGCTTCCGACTAGCGGACCAAGAGACCCAGTACTTC; cdr3_aa: CASSFRLADQETQYF
clone_size: once; v_call: TRBV2; j_call: TRBJ2-1; d_call: .; cdr3_nt: TGTGCCAGCAGCGCTGGGACTCTCCTTTACAATGAGCAGTTCTTC; cdr3_aa: CASSAGTLLYNEQFF
clone_size: .; v_call: TRBV30; j_call: TRBJ1-3; d_call: .; cdr3_nt: TGTGCCTGGACCACTGGAAACACCATATATTTT; cdr3_aa: CAWTTGNTIYF
clone_size: .; v_call: TRBV11-3; j_call: TRBJ2-1; d_call: .; cdr3_nt: TGTGCCAGCAGCTTAGGGGGGGATCGGTCCTACAATGAGCAGTTCTTC; cdr3_aa: CASSLGGDRSYNEQFF
clone_size: .; v_call: TRBV19; j_call: TRBJ1-2; d_call: .; cdr3_nt: TGTGCCAGTAGTATCGGCAGGGCCAGCCCCCATGGCTACACCTTC; cdr3_aa: CASSIGRASPHGYTF
clone_size: .; v_call: TRBV21-1; j_call: TRBJ1-4; d_call: .; cdr3_nt: TGTGCCAGCAGCCTGCATGATTCGGGTCCAACTAATGAAAAACTGTTTTTT; cdr3_aa: CASSLHDSGPTNEKLFF
clone_size: .; v_call: TRBV9; j_call: TRBJ2-7; d_call: .; cdr3_nt: TGTGCCAGCAGCGCTAGCGTCTCCTCCTACGAGCAGTACTTC; cdr3_aa: CASSASVSSYEQYF
clone_size: .; v_call: TRBV5-1; j_call: TRBJ1-4; d_call: .; cdr3_nt: TGCGCCAGCAGCCTTGACAGATCAACTAATGAAAAACTGTTTTTT; cdr3_aa: CASSLDRSTNEKLFF
clone_size: .; v_call: TRBV27; j_call: TRBJ1-4; d_call: .; cdr3_nt: TGTGCCAGCAGTGAAACAGGGACTAATGAAAAACTGTTTTTT; cdr3_aa: CASSETGTNEKLFF
clone_size: .; v_call: TRBV7-2; j_call: TRBJ1-5; d_call: .; cdr3_nt: TGTGCCAGCAGCTTAACCAGAGGGAGCAATCAGCCCCAGCATTTT; cdr3_aa: CASSLTRGSNQPQHF
clone_size: .; v_call: TRBV9; j_call: TRBJ1-1; d_call: .; cdr3_nt: TGTGCCAGCAGCACCGTGGGGGGGGAGACTGAAGCTTTCTTT; cdr3_aa: CASSTVGGETEAFF
clone_size: .; v_call: TRBV11-3; j_call: TRBJ2-1; d_call: TRBD1; cdr3_nt: TGTGCCAGCAGCTGGGGGGACAGGAGCTCCTACAATGAGCAGTTCTTC; cdr3_aa: CASSWGDRSSYNEQFF
clone_size: .; v_call: TRBV7-2; j_call: TRBJ2-2; d_call: TRBD2; cdr3_nt: TGTGCCAGCAGCTGGAGCGGGGGGAGAAACCCCGGGGAGCTGTTTTTT; cdr3_aa: CASSWSGGRNPGELFF
clone_size: .; v_call: TRBV12-1; j_call: TRBJ2-7; d_call: .; cdr3_nt: TGTGCCAGCCCCCGGACAGGGAGCCACGAGCAGTACTTC; cdr3_aa: CASPRTGSHEQYF
clone_size: once; v_call: TRBV29-1; j_call: TRBJ2-1; d_call: TRBD1; cdr3_nt: TGCAGCGTTGGTCGGGACAGAAGATACAATGAGCAGTTCTTC; cdr3_aa: CSVGRDRRYNEQFF
clone_size: .; v_call: TRBV5-1; j_call: TRBJ2-1; d_call: TRBD2; cdr3_nt: TGCGCCAGCAGCCCCGGGACTAGCAGCTACAATGAGCAGTTCTTC; cdr3_aa: CASSPGTSSYNEQFF
clone_size: .; v_call: TRBV4-3; j_call: TRBJ1-1; d_call: .; cdr3_nt: TGCGCCAGCAGCCTTAGGCAGGGTCGGAACACTGAAGCTTTCTTT; cdr3_aa: CASSLRQGRNTEAFF
clone_size: many; v_call: TRBV7-2; j_call: TRBJ1-1; d_call: TRBD1; cdr3_nt: TGTGCCAGCAGCTTATTGACAGGGACCAATGAAGCTTTCTTT; cdr3_aa: CASSLLTGTNEAFF
clone_size: .; v_call: TRBV2; j_call: TRBJ1-6; d_call: TRBD1; cdr3_nt: TGTGCCAGCAGGGACAGGGCCGGGGGATTAAATTCACCCCTCCACTTT; cdr3_aa: CASRDRAGGLNSPLHF
clone_size: few; v_call: TRBV2; j_call: TRBJ1-2; d_call: .; cdr3_nt: TGTGCCAGCCTATTTCAGAGGAACTATGGCTACACCTTC; cdr3_aa: CASLFQRNYGYTF
clone_size: .; v_call: TRBV19; j_call: TRBJ1-1; d_call: .; cdr3_nt: TGTGCCAGTAGTATAGAGAGCAGGGGCACTGAAGCTTTCTTT; cdr3_aa: CASSIESRGTEAFF
clone_size: .; v_call: TRBV7-9; j_call: TRBJ2-1; d_call: .; cdr3_nt: TGTGCCAGCAGCTTCTTTAGGAACAGGGACTACAATGAGCAGTTCTTC; cdr3_aa: CASSFFRNRDYNEQFF
clone_size: .; v_call: TRBV11-2; j_call: TRBJ2-1; d_call: TRBD2; cdr3_nt: TGTGCCAGCAGCTTACACCCGGGACTAGCGGGAGCAGGTGAGCAGTTCTTC; cdr3_aa: CASSLHPGLAGAGEQFF
clone_size: .; v_call: TRBV14; j_call: TRBJ1-4; d_call: TRBD1; cdr3_nt: TGTGCCAGCAGCCTAACAAAGGGCAGGGGGGATGAAAAACTGTTTTTT; cdr3_aa: CASSLTKGRGDEKLFF
clone_size: .; v_call: TRBV6-1; j_call: TRBJ1-2; d_call: TRBD1; cdr3_nt: TGTGCCAGCAGTGAAGGACAGGGACTTGCTAACTATGGCTACACCTTC; cdr3_aa: CASSEGQGLANYGYTF
clone_size: .; v_call: TRBV5-1; j_call: TRBJ2-5; d_call: TRBD2; cdr3_nt: TGCGCCAGCAGCTTGGAACCCGTGAGAGCGGGAGCGCTCCAAGAGACCCAGTACTTC; cdr3_aa: CASSLEPVRAGALQETQYF